Listed here are 19 T cell receptor beta chains from one sample, sequenced in a study of cytomegalovirus exposure and HLA in healthy donors. The PCR employed 60 Vbeta primers together with 13 Jbeta primers. The method was immunoSEQ multiplex PCR; TCRdb's version includes in-frame clones alone and lacks a portion of them. The data hold 150,000 to 200,000 clones, with about 80% observed a single time. What was sequenced was PBMCs. The receptor set was obtained from a man aged 50-60 years in good health and CMV-seropositive.

V usage is TRBV5-1 and J usage is TRBJ2-3; D is perhaps TRBD1 (5 bases). The CDR3 is made up of 15 amino acids. V dropped 3 bases and J dropped 4 bases, with 15 bases sitting between them. CDR1 is SGHRS, CDR2 YFSETQ, per germline. As DNA, the CDR3 is TGCGCCAGCAGCTATCAGGGTGGAGTCGCAGATACGCAGTATTTT. It specifies CASSYQGGVADTQYF.

This clone was observed a few times. CDR3 DNA sequence: TGTGCCAGTAGTAGACTAGGCGGCGAGACCCAGTACTTC. As protein: CASSRLGGETQYF. The chain combines TRBV19 with TRBJ2-5; D is perhaps TRBD2 (6 bases). The V gene's germline CDR1 is LNHDA and CDR2 SQIVND (reference sequence). V lost 4 bases, J lost 5 bases, and 11 bases lay in between. This CDR3 region has 13 residues.

The genes are TRBV6-5 and TRBJ2-5; TRBD2 matches 8 bases. V lost 0 bases to trimming and J lost 2 bases; unmatched junction nucleotides: 5. Germline CDR1 reads MNHEY; CDR2 reads SVGAGI. There are 16 residues in the CDR3. The CDR3 sequence is CASSYSRSSGQETQYF. CDR3 sequence (DNA): TGTGCCAGCAGTTACTCGAGGTCTAGCGGGCAAGAGACCCAGTACTTC.

The V call is TRBV2, the J call TRBJ2-7; D gene ambiguous. The CDR3 totals 15 residues. The V end lost 7 bases, the J end lost 4 bases, and 20 bases lay between the germline ends. CDR1 is SNHLY and CDR2 is FYNNEI in the germline V gene. CDR3 nucleotides: TGTGCCAGCACCCCCGGGTCCCCCCATTCTTACGAGCAGTACTTC. As protein: CASTPGSPHSYEQYF.

The chain has TRBV28 and TRBJ2-7; possibly TRBD1 for D (6 bases). Germline values: CDR1 MDHEN, CDR2 SYDVKM. The CDR3 runs 13 residues. Deletions cut 2 bases from V and 4 bases from J, with 9 bases between. The CDR3 sequence is CASSLGQKYEQYF. CDR3 DNA sequence: TGTGCCAGCAGTTTAGGACAGAAATACGAGCAGTACTTC.

This chain connects TRBV5-6 to TRBJ1-2; D gene ambiguous. The germline V gene has CDR1 SGHDT and CDR2 YYEEEE. The CDR3 has 15 amino acids. V was pared by 1 base and J by 4 bases, with 14 bases between. This chain's CDR3 is CASSLRSSMSYGYTF. CDR3 nucleotides: TGTGCCAGCAGCTTGCGGTCATCTATGAGCTATGGCTACACCTTC. The variable domain in full, completed from reference TRBV5-6 and TRBJ1-2, reads DAGVTQSPTHLIKTRGQQVTLRCSPKSGHDTVSWYQQALGQGPQFIFQYYEEEERQRGNFPDRFSGHQFPNYSSELNVNALLLGDSALYLCASSLRSSMSYGYTFGSGTRLTVV.

This clone was seen only a few times. The gene calls are TRBV7-9 and TRBJ2-7, with D possibly TRBD1 on 5 matching bases. Germline CDR1 SEHNR, CDR2 FQNEAQ (reference sequence). The ends were cut back, 6 bases at V and 2 bases at J, with 17 bases in the middle. The CDR3 is 15 residues long. CDR3 amino acids: CASSQQDQKTYEQYF. CDR3 bases: TGTGCCAGCAGTCAACAGGATCAGAAAACCTACGAGCAGTACTTC.

The CDR3 loop is CASSSGTSTGELFF. The CDR3 nucleotides read TGTGCCAGCAGTTCCGGGACTAGCACCGGGGAGCTGTTTTTT. The chain employs TRBV2 and TRBJ2-2, with 8 bases matching TRBD2. Germline CDR1 and CDR2: SNHLY and FYNNEI. Losses at the gene ends were 5 bases for V and 4 bases for J; bases not matched to a gene: 3. The CDR3 sequence is 14 residues long.

This chain links TRBV2 with TRBJ2-7, with D uncertain. V was trimmed by 4 bases and J by 0 bases, leaving 7 bases between them. The CDR3 has 13 residues. The germline gives CDR1 SNHLY, CDR2 FYNNEI. In DNA, the CDR3 is TGTGCCAGCAGTGTGGCTCCCTCCTACGAGCAGTACTTC. Translation: CASSVAPSYEQYF.

J is TRBJ2-1 and V is TRBV23-1; a possible D gene is TRBD1 (5 bases). TRBV23-1 counts as an open reading frame of uncertain function. The CDR3 contains 15 residues. The germline V and J ends were trimmed by 1 base and 4 bases, with 11 bases remaining between them. The CDR3 coding sequence is TGCGCCAGCAGTCAATGGGGCTTGGGGTACAATGAGCAGTTCTTC. It encodes CASSQWGLGYNEQFF.

This clone has more than one count but fewer than ten. The rearrangement uses TRBV9 and TRBJ1-2, with TRBD1 as a possible D gene (5 bases). The CDR3 covers 15 residues. Germline assignment: CDR1 SGDLS and CDR2 YYNGEE. V was clipped by 0 bases and J by 4 bases, with 13 bases between them. The CDR3 reads CASSVAGGISYGYTF. CDR3 in DNA: TGTGCCAGCAGCGTAGCGGGGGGTATTAGCTATGGCTACACCTTC.

The chain employs TRBV7-8 and TRBJ1-2; D call uncertain. This CDR3 is 11 amino acids long. Per the germline V gene, CDR1 is SGHVS and CDR2 is FQNEAQ. Between the trimmed V and J ends, which lost 10 bases and 8 bases, there was a span of 14 bases. As DNA, the CDR3 is TGTGCCACCGGCGGGGTCTACGGCTACACCTTC. It is translated as CATGGVYGYTF. Based on the CDR3 plus reference TRBV7-8 and TRBJ1-2, the full variable domain is GAGVSQSPRYKVAKRGQDVALRCDPISGHVSLFWYQQALGQGPEFLTYFQNEAQLDKSGLPSDRFFAERPEGSVSTLKIQRTQQEDSAVYLCATGGVYGYTFGSGTRLTVV.

The chain joins TRBV30 to TRBJ1-1; 7 bases match TRBD1. This CDR3 spans 16 amino acids. The junction had 14 bases not matched to a gene; V was cut back by 3 bases and J by 4 bases. Per germline, CDR1 GTSNPN and CDR2 SVGIG (reference sequence). Here the CDR3 reads CAWSHLFHRGSTEAFF. The CDR3 region has the DNA TGTGCCTGGAGCCATTTATTTCACAGGGGTAGCACTGAAGCTTTCTTT.

This chain joins TRBV4-2 and TRBJ1-6, with 11 bases lining up with TRBD1. CDR1 and CDR2 (germline): LGHNA, YNFKEQ. This CDR3 comprises 17 residues. The ends lost 4 bases at V and 8 bases at J; junction bases unmatched: 10. The CDR3 loop reads CASSPGQGARVDSPLHF. DNA of the CDR3: TGTGCCAGCAGCCCCGGACAGGGGGCCCGGGTGGATTCACCCCTCCACTTT.

This chain connects TRBV4-3 to TRBJ2-1, with D possibly being TRBD1 (6 bases). CDR1 is LGHNA and CDR2 is YSLEER in the germline V gene. This CDR3 region has 14 residues. V was trimmed by 5 bases and J by 4 bases, leaving 12 bases between them. Written as DNA, the CDR3 is TGCGCCAGCAGCGTCTCGGACAGATACAATGAGCAGTTCTTC. This translates into CASSVSDRYNEQFF.

In this sample, this clone turned up a few times. The chain employs TRBV7-3 and TRBJ2-5; 15 bases are shared with TRBD2. The ends lost 5 bases at V and 0 bases at J; junction bases unmatched: 4. CDR3 length: 17 residues. Germline lookup yields CDR1 SGHTA and CDR2 FQGTGA. CDR3 region: CASSPGTSGRYQETQYF. The CDR3 DNA follows: TGTGCCAGCAGCCCCGGGACTAGCGGGAGGTACCAAGAGACCCAGTACTTC.

The CDR3 DNA reads TGTGCCAGCAGCTTGGACACTAACTCCTACAATGAGCAGTTCTTC. Its protein is CASSLDTNSYNEQFF. V is TRBV5-4 and J is TRBJ2-1; D is unresolved. The V and J ends lost 0 bases and 0 bases respectively, with 7 bases between them. Germline V gene sequence: CDR1 SGHNT, CDR2 YYREEE (reference sequence). This CDR3 is 15 amino acids long.

This chain links TRBV19 with TRBJ1-5; D unresolved. The CDR3 has 14 residues. Germline V gives CDR1 LNHDA, CDR2 SQIVND (reference sequence). Deletions cut 4 bases from V and 2 bases from J, with 9 bases between. In DNA, the CDR3 is TGTGCCAGTAGTAGACGTGAGGGCAATCAGCCCCAGCATTTT. Translating gives CASSRREGNQPQHF.

The CDR3 spells CASIGPAAGDGYTF. CDR3 nucleotides: TGTGCCAGTATTGGGCCGGCCGCCGGGGATGGCTACACCTTC. V and J are TRBV19 and TRBJ1-2; D is unclear. The ends were cut back, 7 bases at V and 6 bases at J, with 18 bases in the middle. This CDR3 has 14 amino acids. Germline-derived CDR1 and CDR2 are LNHDA and SQIVND (reference sequence).